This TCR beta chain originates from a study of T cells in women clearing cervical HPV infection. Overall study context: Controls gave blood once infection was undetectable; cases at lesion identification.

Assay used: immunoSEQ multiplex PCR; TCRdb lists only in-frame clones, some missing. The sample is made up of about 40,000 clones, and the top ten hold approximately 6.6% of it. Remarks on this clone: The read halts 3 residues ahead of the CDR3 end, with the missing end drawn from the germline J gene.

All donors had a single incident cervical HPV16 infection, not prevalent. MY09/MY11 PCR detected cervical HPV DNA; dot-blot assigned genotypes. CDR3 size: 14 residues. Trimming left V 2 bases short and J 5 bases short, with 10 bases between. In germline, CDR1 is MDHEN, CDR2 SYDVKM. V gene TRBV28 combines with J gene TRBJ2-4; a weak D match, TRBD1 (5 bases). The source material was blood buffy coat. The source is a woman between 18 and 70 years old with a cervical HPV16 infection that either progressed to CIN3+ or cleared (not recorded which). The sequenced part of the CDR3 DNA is TGTGCCAGCAGTTTAAAACAGGATCAAAACATT. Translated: CASSLKQDQNI. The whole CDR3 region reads CASSLKQDQNIQYF.